The sequence of this T cell receptor beta chain was determined in a study of blood T cells in healthy people across ages. Across the study: For every two T cells, template switching captured about one barcoded beta molecule.

The CDR3 runs to 12 residues. A sample-barcoded 5' primer and a J-beta primer mix were used in a second PCR of roughly 7 to 11 cycles. TCRdb reanalysed the 5' RACE reads using MiXCR and keeps one entry per CDR3 protein. The data contain 780,000 or so distinct CDR3 sequences, roughly three fifths of them singletons. The V gene is TRBV21-1, the J gene TRBJ2-7. TRBV21-1 is termed a pseudogene. This TCR was recovered from a man aged 35 to 55 in good health. Source material: blood. CDR3 in amino acids: CASGVYYNEQYF. The CDR3, as DNA: TGTGCCAGCGGAGTCTACTACAATGAGCAGTACTTC.